The T cell receptor (beta chain) under discussion was sequenced for a study of blood T cell repertoires in COVID-19. Across the study: T cells, B-cell-depleted T cells, or PBMCs provided the cDNA or gDNA that served as material.

CDR1 is MDHEN and CDR2 is SYDVKM in the germline V gene. CDR3 length equals 14 residues. V trimming: 9 bases; J trimming: 1 base; junction bases outside the gene matches: 8. This table comes from immunoSEQ multiplex PCR, and its TCRdb copy is limited to in-frame clones, with some not included. The table lists 150,000 to 200,000 clones, approximately 80% of them singletons, with under 15% in the top ten. The V and J genes are TRBV28 and TRBJ2-7; the match to TRBD2 covers 8 bases. This TCR came from a woman aged 55-69 years who had recovered from COVID-19. Sequencing was performed on PBMCs or T cells enriched from blood (not recorded which). CDR3 region: CASKKTSASYEQYF. DNA of the CDR3: TGTGCCAGTAAAAAGACTAGCGCTTCCTACGAGCAGTACTTC.